Sequencing of this TCR beta chain was carried out in a study of blood T cell repertoires in COVID-19. Study at large: Whether acute or convalescent, the COVID-19 samples came from the United States, Italy and Spain.

Original processing notes: Estimation of nucleated cell counts was performed using reference gene primer amplification. Clones were sequenced by immunoSEQ multiplex PCR, and TCRdb holds only the in-frame ones, with some missing. That table supplies the V and J calls and clone size; D and trimming were determined from the DNA. The data hold around 250,000 clones, with approximately 84% observed a single time. Germline V gives CDR1 SQVTM, CDR2 ANQGSEA. This CDR3 comprises 11 residues. The V segment lost 1 base and the J segment 7 bases; nucleotides outside the gene matches: 0. Sequencing used peripheral blood. The clonotype was recovered from an elderly woman with acute or convalescent COVID-19. The chain employs TRBV29-1 and TRBJ1-1; 7 nucleotides align to TRBD1. The CDR3 DNA reads as TGCAGCGTTGAAGGACAGGGTGAAGCTTTCTTT. Translating gives CSVEGQGEAFF.